A single TCR beta chain is shown here with its context. This sample was included in a study of blood T cell repertoires in COVID-19. Germline CDR1 MNHEY, CDR2 SMNVEV (reference sequence). This CDR3 is built from 14 residues. Trimming pared 3 bases from V and 2 bases from J, leaving 8 bases between. The assay was immunoSEQ multiplex PCR, and TCRdb's table has in-frame clones only and misses some. The sample has approximately 280,000 clones; 80% to 90% are singletons. The TCR originated in a man aged 35 to 55 with acute or convalescent COVID-19. This chain connects TRBV27 to TRBJ1-5; D not resolved. Sequencing was carried out using peripheral blood. CDR3: CASSFSAGNQPQHF. In nucleotides, the CDR3 is TGTGCCAGCAGTTTTAGTGCCGGCAATCAGCCCCAGCATTTT.